The 5 T cell receptor beta chains in this list originate from one sample, sequenced in a study of regulatory T cells in long-lasting Graves disease. Stated time point: newly diagnosed GD, antithyroid drugs for less than 3 months. RNA extracted from PBMCs served as the sequencing template. Construction of TCR beta libraries relied on iRepertoire HTBI primers and on Arm-PCR targeting CDR3 regions. TCRdb re-called the multiplex PCR reads through MiXCR, storing one row per CDR3 protein. The top ten clones hold 10% to 15% of a sample with 200,000 to 250,000 distinct CDR3 sequences, approximately 18% of them seen once. In addition, the sample was reused for a study of T cells in Graves' hyperthyroidism and ophthalmopathy.

The specimen was peripheral blood mononuclear cells (PBMCs), collected at new diagnosis, from a patient treated with antithyroid drugs. These receptor sequences come from a woman aged 25 to 39 with Graves disease.

This clonotype came up many times. The CDR3 region is CASSDQDRGSYGYTF. The DNA of the CDR3 is TGTGCCAGCAGTGATCAGGACAGGGGGAGCTATGGCTACACCTTC. This chain uses TRBV27 with TRBJ1-2; 10 bases fit TRBD1. Germline assignment: CDR1 MNHEY and CDR2 SMNVEV (reference sequence). The CDR3 is made up of 15 amino acids. The trim removed 5 bases at V and 4 bases at J, leaving 7 bases unmatched.

This clonotype was observed a few times. This chain uses TRBV20-1 with TRBJ1-2, with TRBD1 identical over 11 bases. Germline CDR1 reads DFQATT; CDR2 reads SNEGSKA (reference sequence). The CDR3 runs to 14 residues. The trim removed 5 bases at V and 2 bases at J, leaving 4 bases unmatched. The CDR3 protein is CSASGTGGNYGYTF. CDR3 nucleotide sequence: TGCAGTGCTTCCGGGACAGGGGGGAACTATGGCTACACCTTC.

The V and J genes are TRBV10-1 and TRBJ2-1, with 13 bases that match TRBD2. This CDR3 is built from 15 residues. J gave up 8 bases and V 6 bases, and 7 bases lay outside the gene matches. CDR1 is WNHNN and CDR2 is SYGVQD in the germline V gene (reference sequence). The CDR3 DNA sequence: TGCGCCAGCAGCCCAACCGGGACTAGCGGGGATGAGCAGTTCTTC. Protein: CASSPTGTSGDEQFF.

At least ten counts were recorded for this clonotype. This chain uses TRBV6-5 with TRBJ2-2; D unclear. The CDR3 contains 15 residues. In germline, CDR1 is MNHEY, CDR2 SVGAGI. Between the trimmed V and J ends, which lost 0 bases and 5 bases, there was a span of 10 bases. The CDR3 spells CASSYSSRWTGELFF. In nucleotides, the CDR3 is TGTGCCAGCAGTTACTCGAGTAGGTGGACCGGGGAGCTGTTTTTT.

This clonotype has a count of ten or more. This chain links TRBV29-1 with TRBJ2-5; D remains ambiguous. Germline values: CDR1 SQVTM, CDR2 ANQGSEA. The CDR3 consists of 14 residues. V lost 7 bases and J lost 2, with 17 bases in between. CDR3 in DNA: TGCAGCGGGCCACCGGATAGCTTACAAGAGACCCAGTACTTC. Protein: CSGPPDSLQETQYF.